The rows below give T cell receptor beta chains drawn from one sample of a study of blood T cell repertoires in COVID-19. Only in-frame clones appear in the TCRdb table, and some are missing; sequencing was by immunoSEQ multiplex PCR. The sample contains some 220,000 clones, more than 75% of which appear only once. The sequenced sample consisted of peripheral blood. These receptors all come from a middle-aged man who had recovered from COVID-19. Both conserved end residues are trimmed from each CDR3. D genes are given only for firm matches.

d_call,v_call,j_call,cdr3_aa
-,TRBV7-2,TRBJ2-7,ASSLDRSYEQY
-,TRBV14,TRBJ2-7,ASSHELVDYEQY
TRBD1,TRBV28,TRBJ1-1,ASSFWGQSLGNTEAF
-,TRBV6-5,TRBJ1-2,ASSYGTGSSGYT
-,TRBV7-9,TRBJ2-7,ASSPLSYEQY
-,TRBV27,TRBJ1-4,ASSPILRGWSNEKLF
-,TRBV28,TRBJ2-4,ASSLHQDSQVKNIQY
-,TRBV28,TRBJ1-5,ASSLFREGNQPQH
-,TRBV18,TRBJ1-2,ASSPPRQGHYGYT
TRBD1,TRBV7-2,TRBJ1-6,ASSKTGTVNSPLH
-,TRBV2,TRBJ2-7,ASSYTYEQY
-,TRBV7-8,TRBJ1-5,ASSLAVGQPQH
-,TRBV12-3/TRBV12-4,TRBJ2-3,ASSFGGANTQY
-,TRBV6-6,TRBJ2-3,ASSYLGRPPTDTQY
TRBD1,TRBV24-1,TRBJ1-2,ATSEHGTVPGDRASSGYT
TRBD1,TRBV18,TRBJ1-6,ASSPDRENSPLH
TRBD1,TRBV10-2,TRBJ1-5,ASSPENRGQLGNQPQH
TRBD1,TRBV6-1,TRBJ1-5,ASSEMDRVNFNQPQH
-,TRBV20-1,TRBJ2-1,SASHLAGGAGYNEQF
-,TRBV18,TRBJ2-3,ASSSSGAGADTQY
TRBD1,TRBV11-1,TRBJ2-7,ASSLGQASYEQY
-,TRBV5-1,TRBJ1-2,ASSLESRVANYGYT
-,TRBV28,TRBJ1-5,ASSLWGGENQPQH
-,TRBV24-1,TRBJ2-7,ATSDSTGQFYEQY
-,TRBV7-9,TRBJ2-5,ASNSLTDPLNQETQY
TRBD1,TRBV29-1,TRBJ2-5,SVEDGGQQETQY
TRBD1,TRBV6-5,TRBJ2-2,ASSTGTNTGELF
-,TRBV7-8,TRBJ1-1,ASSFITLWDKYTEAF
-,TRBV5-1,TRBJ2-2,ASSQGDTGELF
TRBD1,TRBV19,TRBJ1-5,ASIEPGTGQRAQH
TRBD2,TRBV4-2,TRBJ2-5,ASSQVAGGARETQY
TRBD1,TRBV10-3,TRBJ2-3,ATMNDRDRTDTQY
TRBD1,TRBV2,TRBJ1-1,ASSTGTGGGRTEAF
-,TRBV6-5,TRBJ2-1,ASSYLRGWDEQF
-,TRBV2,TRBJ2-3,ASSDGVPLYTQY
-,TRBV12-3/TRBV12-4,TRBJ1-2,ASGLGGRGYT
TRBD1,TRBV30,TRBJ2-1,AWSVIGTGRNEQF
-,TRBV5-1,TRBJ2-3,ASSLVAGLPDTQY
TRBD1,TRBV28,TRBJ1-4,ASSPTGGRGEKLF
TRBD2,TRBV2,TRBJ2-7,ASSEALSGRGSRTPYEQY
TRBD1,TRBV18,TRBJ2-5,ASSPNRGEETQY
-,TRBV6-5,TRBJ1-6,ASKIEGAPLH